This TCR beta chain was obtained from a study of shared clonotypes between healthy human individuals. Study results and caveats: Memory subsets generally showed smaller estimated richness than naive subsets did.

On this clone: The antigen is undetermined.

Repertoires were generated with immunoSEQ multiplex PCR, while TCRdb's copy carries only in-frame clones and drops some. The top ten hold approximately 0.9% of the sample, which has around 1,100,000 clones, approximately 80% seen once. Germline CDR1 and CDR2: MDHEN and SYDVKM. Trimming shortened V by 6 bases and J by 2 bases, and 17 bases separated the two germline ends. The length of the CDR3 is 15 residues. Memory CD4+ cells were the fraction left after CD45RA+ naive selection. Material for sequencing was memory CD4+ T cells from PBMCs. Sample subset: CD45RA-negative fraction. The receptor comes from a young man in good health. Some clones in this sample may be carry-over from other donors' samples. The chain is built from TRBV28 and TRBJ2-7; D is possibly TRBD1 (6 bases). The CDR3 DNA is TGTGCCAGCAGCACCCCAGGGGCGGTGGCCTACGAGCAGTACTTC. It yields the protein CASSTPGAVAYEQYF.